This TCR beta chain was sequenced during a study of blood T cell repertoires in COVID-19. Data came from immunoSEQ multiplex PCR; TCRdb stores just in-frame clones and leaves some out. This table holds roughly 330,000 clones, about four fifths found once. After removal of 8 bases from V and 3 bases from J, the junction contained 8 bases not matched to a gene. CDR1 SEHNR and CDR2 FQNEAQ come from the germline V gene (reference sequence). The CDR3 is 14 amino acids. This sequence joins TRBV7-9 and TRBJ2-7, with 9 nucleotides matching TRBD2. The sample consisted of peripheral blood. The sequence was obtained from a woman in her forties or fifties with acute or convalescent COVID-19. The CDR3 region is CASVGLAGNYEQYF. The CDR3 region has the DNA TGTGCCAGCGTGGGGCTAGCGGGAAACTACGAGCAGTACTTC. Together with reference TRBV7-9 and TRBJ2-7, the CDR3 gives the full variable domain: DTGVSQNPRHKITKRGQNVTFRCDPISEHNRLYWYRQTLGQGPEFLTYFQNEAQLEKSRLLSDRFSAERPKGSFSTLEIQRTEQGDSAMYLCASVGLAGNYEQYFGPGTRLTVT.